The T cell receptor beta chain under discussion was sequenced for a study of blood T cell repertoires in COVID-19. Germline CDR1 is SNHLY and CDR2 is FYNNEI. The V gene end was trimmed by 6 bases and the J gene end by 5 bases; junction bases not matched to a gene: 12. This CDR3 comprises 15 residues. This clone was recorded once. The table came from immunoSEQ multiplex PCR; TCRdb's copy has only in-frame clones and leaves some out. The table has about 270,000 clones, roughly nine tenths seen once. Resolution of symptoms, clearance, or two negative PCRs was present in recovered Cohort 3 donors. The material sequenced was PBMCs or T cells enriched from blood (not recorded which). The V gene is TRBV2, the J gene TRBJ1-1; the match to TRBD1 covers 7 bases. This sequence was found in a young woman who had recovered from COVID-19. This chain's CDR3 is CASSPYQTGETEAFF. The CDR3 DNA sequence: TGTGCCAGCAGCCCCTACCAAACAGGGGAAACTGAAGCTTTCTTT.